This T cell receptor beta chain was recorded in a study of patients and donors after allogeneic stem cell transplantation. MiXCR, applied by TCRdb to the RT-PCR reads, yields one record per CDR3 protein. This table has some 230,000 distinct CDR3 sequences, approximately 14% appearing once. The ends were cut back, 9 bases at V and 6 bases at J, with 14 bases in the middle. Germline CDR1 and CDR2: LNHDA and SQIVND (reference sequence). The CDR3 sequence is 13 residues long. This TCR was recovered from a human donor who was either an allogeneic HSCT recipient or a stem cell or donor lymphocyte infusion donor (not recorded which). It is not recorded whose cells these are; they may come from a transplant donor. The sample consisted of blood, either unsorted or a sorted T cell fraction (not recorded which). The chain uses TRBV19 and TRBJ2-2; D remains ambiguous. CDR3 in DNA: TGTGCCAGCAGCTCTTTCGTAGCCGGGGAGCTGTTTTTT. It yields the protein CASSSFVAGELFF.